This record concerns one T cell receptor beta chain sequence. The antigen remains undetermined. The data are from a study of T cell responses to AZD1222 COVID-19 vaccine. Study outcomes and limitations: Of the AZD1222 recipients, only 5 or 6 were seropositive at baseline.

Clones were read by immunoSEQ multiplex PCR, and TCRdb kept only the in-frame ones, dropping some. The profile shows 150,000 or so clones, roughly nine tenths of them singletons. The V and J ends lost 4 bases and 5 bases respectively, with 24 bases between them. Per germline, CDR1 SGHDN and CDR2 FVKESK. CDR3 length equals 19 residues. The chain has TRBV14 and TRBJ2-6, with D possibly TRBD1 on 6 matching bases. The origin of this receptor is an adult in good health. Specimen: peripheral blood, collected on day 0 of AZD1222 vaccination. As DNA, the CDR3 is TGTGCCAGCAGCCCCACCCCCCCTTACACAGGGTCGTGGGCCAACGTCCTGACTTTC. Translating gives CASSPTPPYTGSWANVLTF.